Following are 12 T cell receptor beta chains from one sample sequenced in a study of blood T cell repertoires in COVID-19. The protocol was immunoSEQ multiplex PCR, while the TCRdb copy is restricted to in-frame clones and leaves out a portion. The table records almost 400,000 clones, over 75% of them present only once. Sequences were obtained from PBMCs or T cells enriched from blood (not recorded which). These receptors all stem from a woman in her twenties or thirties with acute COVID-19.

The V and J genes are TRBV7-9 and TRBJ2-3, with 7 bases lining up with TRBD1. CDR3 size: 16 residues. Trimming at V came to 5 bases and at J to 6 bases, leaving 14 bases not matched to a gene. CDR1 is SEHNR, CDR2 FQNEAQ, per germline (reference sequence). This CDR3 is CASSGDSSIRTDTQYF. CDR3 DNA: TGTGCCAGCAGCGGGGACAGCTCAATTAGGACCGATACGCAGTATTTT.

The CDR3 DNA sequence: TGTGCCAGTAGTATCCTATTATCGGACAGAAATCAGCCCCAGCATTTT. This translates into CASSILLSDRNQPQHF. This sequence joins TRBV19 and TRBJ1-5; weak D call: TRBD1 (6 bases). This CDR3 is 16 amino acids long. CDR1 is LNHDA, CDR2 SQIVND, per germline (reference sequence). V was pared by 3 bases and J by 4 bases, with 16 bases between. Full variable domain (rest looked up from reference TRBV19 and TRBJ1-5): DGGITQSPKYLFRKEGQNVTLSCEQNLNHDAMYWYRQDPGQGLRLIYYSQIVNDFQKGDIAEGYSVSREKKESFPLTVTSAQKNPTAFYLCASSILLSDRNQPQHFGDGTRLSIL.

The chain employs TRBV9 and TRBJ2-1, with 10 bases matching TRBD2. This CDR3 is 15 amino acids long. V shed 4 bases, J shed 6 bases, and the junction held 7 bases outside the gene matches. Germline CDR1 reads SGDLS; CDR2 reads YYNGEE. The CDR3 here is CASSKTGTSVNEQFF. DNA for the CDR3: TGTGCCAGCAGCAAAACCGGGACTAGCGTCAATGAGCAGTTCTTC.

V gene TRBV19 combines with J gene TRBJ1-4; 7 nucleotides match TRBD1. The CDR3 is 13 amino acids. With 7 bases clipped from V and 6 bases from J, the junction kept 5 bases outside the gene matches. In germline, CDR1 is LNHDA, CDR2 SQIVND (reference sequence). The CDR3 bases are TGTGCCAGTACAAACAGGGGTGATGAAAAACTGTTTTTT. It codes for CASTNRGDEKLFF. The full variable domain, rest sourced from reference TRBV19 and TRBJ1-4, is DGGITQSPKYLFRKEGQNVTLSCEQNLNHDAMYWYRQDPGQGLRLIYYSQIVNDFQKGDIAEGYSVSREKKESFPLTVTSAQKNPTAFYLCASTNRGDEKLFFGSGTQLSVL.

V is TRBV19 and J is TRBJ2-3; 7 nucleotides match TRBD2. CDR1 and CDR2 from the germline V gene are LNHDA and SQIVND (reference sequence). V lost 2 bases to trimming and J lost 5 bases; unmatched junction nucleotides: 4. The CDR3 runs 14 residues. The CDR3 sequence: CASSIKAGLDTQYF. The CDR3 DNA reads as TGTGCCAGTAGTATAAAAGCGGGGTTAGATACGCAGTATTTT. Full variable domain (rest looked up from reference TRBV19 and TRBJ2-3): DGGITQSPKYLFRKEGQNVTLSCEQNLNHDAMYWYRQDPGQGLRLIYYSQIVNDFQKGDIAEGYSVSREKKESFPLTVTSAQKNPTAFYLCASSIKAGLDTQYFGPGTRLTVL.

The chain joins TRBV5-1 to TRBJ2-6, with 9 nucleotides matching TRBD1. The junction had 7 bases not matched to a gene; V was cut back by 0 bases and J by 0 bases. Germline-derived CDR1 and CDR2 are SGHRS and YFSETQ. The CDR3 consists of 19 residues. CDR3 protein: CASSLAGTGSHSGANVLTF. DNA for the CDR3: TGCGCCAGCAGCTTGGCCGGGACAGGGTCGCACTCTGGGGCCAACGTCCTGACTTTC.

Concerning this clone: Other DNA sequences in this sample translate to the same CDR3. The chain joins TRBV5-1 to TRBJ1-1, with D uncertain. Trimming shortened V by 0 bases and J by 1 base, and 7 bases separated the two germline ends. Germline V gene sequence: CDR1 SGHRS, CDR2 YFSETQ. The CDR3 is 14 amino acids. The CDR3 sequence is CASSLAPGNTEAFF. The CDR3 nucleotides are TGCGCCAGCAGCTTGGCCCCCGGGAACACTGAAGCTTTCTTT.

CDR3 in DNA: TGTGCCAGCAGCTTAAGAGGGGGTGAAAAGAAGTTCTTC. Amino acids: CASSLRGGEKKFF. V and J are TRBV7-3 and TRBJ2-1, with a tentative D call TRBD1 (6 bases). The CDR3 runs 13 residues. V lost 1 base, J lost 14 bases, and 15 bases lay in between. Germline V lookup: CDR1 SGHTA, CDR2 FQGTGA. The full variable domain, in which reference TRBV7-3 and TRBJ2-1 provide the parts outside the CDR3, is GAGVSQTPSNKVTEKGKYVELRCDPISGHTALYWYRQSLGQGPEFLIYFQGTGAADDSGLPNDRFFAVRPEGSVSTLKIQRTERGDSAVYLCASSLRGGEKKFFGPGTRLTVL.

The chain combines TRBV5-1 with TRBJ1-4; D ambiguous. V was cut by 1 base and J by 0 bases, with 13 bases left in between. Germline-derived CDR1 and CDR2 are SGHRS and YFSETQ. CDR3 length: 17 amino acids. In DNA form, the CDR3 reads TGCGCCAGCAGCTTGTACCCTGGGCATGCAACTAATGAAAAACTGTTTTTT. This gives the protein CASSLYPGHATNEKLFF.

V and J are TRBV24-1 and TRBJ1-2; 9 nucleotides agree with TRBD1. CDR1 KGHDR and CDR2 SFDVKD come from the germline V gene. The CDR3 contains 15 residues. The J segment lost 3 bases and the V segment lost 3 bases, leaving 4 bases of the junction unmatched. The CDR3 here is CATSDPTGGDYGYTF. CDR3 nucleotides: TGTGCCACCAGTGATCCGACAGGGGGGGACTATGGCTACACCTTC.

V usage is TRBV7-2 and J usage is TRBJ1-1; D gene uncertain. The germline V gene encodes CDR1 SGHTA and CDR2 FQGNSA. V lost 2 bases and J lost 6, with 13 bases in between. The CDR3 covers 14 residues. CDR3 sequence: CASSLSALAAEAFF. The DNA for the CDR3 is TGTGCCAGCAGCTTAAGTGCACTCGCGGCTGAAGCTTTCTTT.

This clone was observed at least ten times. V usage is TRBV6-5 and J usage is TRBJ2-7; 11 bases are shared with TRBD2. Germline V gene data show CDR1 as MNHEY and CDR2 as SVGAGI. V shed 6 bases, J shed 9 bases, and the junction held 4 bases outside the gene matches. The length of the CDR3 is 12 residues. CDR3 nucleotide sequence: TGTGCCAGCAGGGTAGCGGGGGGGCCGCAGTACTTC. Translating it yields CASRVAGGPQYF.